The 3 T cell receptor beta chains below were found in one sample sequenced in a study of blood T cells in healthy people across ages. A second PCR of about 6 to 12 cycles used a sample-barcoded 5' primer and a J-beta primer mix. TCRdb independently ran MiXCR on the 5' RACE reads; one entry per CDR3 protein. The table records 790,000 or so distinct CDR3 sequences, about 56% of them present only once. The sample comprised blood. The receptors here all came from a man aged 35 to 55 in good health.

The chain joins TRBV20-1 to TRBJ2-3; D uncertain. The germline V and J ends were trimmed by 2 bases and 2 bases, with 14 bases remaining between them. Germline V CDR1 and CDR2: DFQATT, SNEGSKA (reference sequence). This CDR3 spans 15 amino acids. Written as DNA, the CDR3 is TGCAGTGCTAGAACTACACGATATCCCACAGATACGCAGTATTTT. Amino acid sequence: CSARTTRYPTDTQYF.

The chain employs TRBV27 and TRBJ2-5, with 7 bases fitting TRBD1. Germline V CDR1 and CDR2: MNHEY, SMNVEV (reference sequence). There are 15 residues in the CDR3. V dropped 5 bases and J dropped 1; count of bases not matched to a gene: 7. CDR3 in amino acids: CASSGQVGAQETQYF. The CDR3 DNA is TGTGCCAGCAGTGGACAGGTCGGAGCCCAAGAGACCCAGTACTTC.

The chain links TRBV11-2 to TRBJ2-4; D might be TRBD2 (6 bases). The CDR3 totals 16 residues. V shed 1 base and J shed 9 bases, with 19 bases lying between them. The germline V gene encodes CDR1 SGHAT and CDR2 FQNNGV. CDR3 loop: CASSLVSGREAGIQYF. The CDR3, as DNA: TGTGCCAGCAGCTTAGTTAGCGGCAGGGAGGCGGGCATTCAGTACTTC.